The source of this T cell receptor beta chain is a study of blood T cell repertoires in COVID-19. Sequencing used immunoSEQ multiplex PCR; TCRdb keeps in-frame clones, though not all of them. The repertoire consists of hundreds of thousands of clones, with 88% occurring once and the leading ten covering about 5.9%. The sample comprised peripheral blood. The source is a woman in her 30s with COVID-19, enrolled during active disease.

In nucleotides, the CDR3 is TGTGCCAGCAGCTCCCCGACTCACAATGAGCAGTTCTTC. Translation: CASSSPTHNEQFF. The chain recombines TRBV7-2 with TRBJ2-1; D unclear. Trimming took 4 bases from V and 5 from J, leaving 9 bases between them. CDR3 length equals 13 residues. Germline V gives CDR1 SGHTA, CDR2 FQGNSA.